What follows are 21 T cell receptor beta chains derived from one specimen sequenced in a study of blood T cell repertoires in COVID-19. Sequenced by immunoSEQ multiplex PCR; TCRdb stores in-frame clones only, minus some. The sample lists over 50,000 clones; about 89% were seen once. Sample: peripheral blood. The receptors here all came from a man aged 60 to 75 with acute or convalescent COVID-19.

The gene calls are TRBV11-2 and TRBJ2-7; TRBD2 matches at 8 bases. In germline, CDR1 is SGHAT, CDR2 FQNNGV. The CDR3 runs to 13 residues. V lost 3 bases to trimming and J lost 3 bases; unmatched junction nucleotides: 1. The CDR3 nucleotides read TGTGCCAGCAGCTTTAGCGGGGACTACGAGCAGTACTTC. This gives the protein CASSFSGDYEQYF. Variable domain in full (rest from reference TRBV11-2 and TRBJ2-7): EAGVAQSPRYKIIEKRQSVAFWCNPISGHATLYWYQQILGQGPKLLIQFQNNGVVDDSQLPKDRFSAERLKGVDSTLKIQPAKLEDSAVYLCASSFSGDYEQYFGPGTRLTVT.

The gene calls are TRBV6-5 and TRBJ1-5; 7 positions agree with TRBD1. The J segment lost 2 bases and the V segment lost 5 bases, leaving 6 bases of the junction unmatched. Germline V CDR1 and CDR2: MNHEY, SVGAGI. The CDR3 is made up of 15 amino acids. The chain's CDR3 is CASSQTGNGNQPQHF. Here the CDR3 DNA reads TGTGCCAGCAGTCAGACAGGGAATGGCAATCAGCCCCAGCATTTT.

The chain combines TRBV12-3 or TRBV12-4 with TRBJ1-2; 7 bases align to TRBD1. V shed 3 bases and J 4 bases; nucleotides not matched to a gene: 2. The CDR3 runs 13 residues. As DNA, the CDR3 is TGTGCCAGCAGTTTGAGGACAGGCTATGGCTACACCTTC. Its protein is CASSLRTGYGYTF.

The chain carries TRBV5-1 and TRBJ1-3, with D perhaps matching TRBD1 (6 bases). The CDR3 extends over 16 amino acids. Deletions cut 0 bases from V and 4 bases from J, with 14 bases between. Germline V gene lookup returns CDR1 SGHRS and CDR2 YFSETQ. The CDR3 DNA sequence: TGCGCCAGCAGCTTGGTCACAGGGCTGGAAGGAAACACCATATATTTT. This translates into CASSLVTGLEGNTIYF.

V and J are TRBV5-1 and TRBJ1-2; 7 bases agree with TRBD1. The trim removed 2 bases at V and 10 bases at J, leaving 11 bases unmatched. The CDR3 loop spans 14 amino acids. Germline lookup yields CDR1 SGHRS and CDR2 YFSETQ. CDR3 in amino acids: CASSFYSGQNYYTF. The CDR3 nucleotides are TGCGCCAGCAGCTTTTACTCGGGACAGAACTACTACACCTTC. The full variable domain, in which reference TRBV5-1 and TRBJ1-2 provide the parts outside the CDR3, is KAGVTQTPRYLIKTRGQQVTLSCSPISGHRSVSWYQQTPGQGLQFLFEYFSETQRNKGNFPGRFSGRQFSNSRSEMNVSTLELGDSALYLCASSFYSGQNYYTFGSGTRLTVV.

V is TRBV13 and J is TRBJ2-5; 11 bases map to TRBD1. Germline CDR1 PRHDT, CDR2 FYEKMQ (reference sequence). V shed 5 bases and J 4 bases; nucleotides not matched to a gene: 15. The CDR3 runs 18 residues. The CDR3 coding sequence is TGTGCCAGCAGCCCACCGCCGGGACAGGGGGACAGCGGAGAGACCCAGTACTTC. Translated: CASSPPPGQGDSGETQYF.

CDR3 amino acids: CASRSRETVTEAFF. The DNA of the CDR3 is TGTGCCAGCAGAAGCAGGGAAACGGTCACTGAAGCTTTCTTT. This sequence joins TRBV2 and TRBJ1-1; a possible D gene is TRBD1 (5 bases). Germline V CDR1 and CDR2: SNHLY, FYNNEI. This CDR3 is built from 14 residues. V lost 6 bases and J lost 4, with 15 bases in between.

J is TRBJ1-4 and V is TRBV5-1; perhaps TRBD1 as D (6 bases). This CDR3 is 15 amino acids long. Germline-derived CDR1 and CDR2 are SGHRS and YFSETQ. With 3 bases removed from V and 7 bases from J, the gap between germline ends came to 16 bases. CDR3 in DNA: TGCGCCAGCAGCTCACAGGGTCTAGGCGGTGAAAAACTGTTTTTT. This codes for CASSSQGLGGEKLFF.

This chain uses TRBV4-3 with TRBJ2-3, with D tentatively TRBD2 (6 bases). Deletions cut 2 bases from V and 0 bases from J, with 12 bases between. The CDR3 has 16 residues. Germline values: CDR1 LGHNA, CDR2 YSLEER. The CDR3 nucleotides are TGCGCCAGCAGCCAATCTTGGCGGGGAAGCACAGATACGCAGTATTTT. Translation gives CASSQSWRGSTDTQYF.

This clone appeared a single time. The genes are TRBV9 and TRBJ1-1; no reliable D call. CDR1 is SGDLS and CDR2 is YYNGEE in the germline V gene. The CDR3 is made up of 14 amino acids. V was cut by 0 bases and J by 2 bases, with 8 bases left in between. As DNA, the CDR3 is TGTGCCAGCAGCGTAGCAGGTCACAACACTGAAGCTTTCTTT. Translating gives CASSVAGHNTEAFF.

The CDR3 bases are TGCAGCGTTGAAGAACCCCCCGACACTCAAAGGTACAATGAGCAGTTCTTC. Its protein product is CSVEEPPDTQRYNEQFF. The V gene is TRBV29-1, the J gene TRBJ2-1; D uncertain. Trimming left V 0 bases short and J 4 bases short, with 19 bases between. Germline-derived CDR1 and CDR2 are SQVTM and ANQGSEA. The CDR3 consists of 17 residues.

The chain has TRBV9 and TRBJ2-1; TRBD1 is a possible D gene (6 bases). V was shortened by 4 bases and J by 0 bases, with 14 bases between the two germline ends. The CDR3 extends over 16 amino acids. Germline V gives CDR1 SGDLS, CDR2 YYNGEE. The CDR3 spells CASSFTTGISYNEQFF. The CDR3 DNA reads as TGTGCCAGCAGCTTCACGACAGGAATCTCCTACAATGAGCAGTTCTTC.

This chain joins TRBV11-3 and TRBJ2-1; 8 nucleotides match TRBD2. This CDR3 comprises 17 residues. The V segment lost 4 bases and the J segment 2 bases; nucleotides outside the gene matches: 10. The germline CDR1 and CDR2 sequences are SGHNT and YENEEA. Here the CDR3 reads CASSSGVLAAAYNEQFF. The CDR3 DNA sequence: TGTGCCAGCAGCTCGGGAGTACTAGCGGCTGCCTACAATGAGCAGTTCTTC.

This chain uses TRBV5-4 with TRBJ2-7; TRBD1 matches 9 bases. This CDR3 comprises 14 residues. The junction had 3 bases not matched to a gene; V was cut back by 3 bases and J by 2 bases. In germline, CDR1 is SGHNT, CDR2 YYREEE (reference sequence). The CDR3 bases are TGTGCCAGCAGCTCGGACAGGGGCCCCTACGAGCAGTACTTC. As protein: CASSSDRGPYEQYF. Full variable domain (remainder filled in from reference TRBV5-4 and TRBJ2-7): ETGVTQSPTHLIKTRGQQVTLRCSSQSGHNTVSWYQQALGQGPQFIFQYYREEENGRGNFPPRFSGLQFPNYSSELNVNALELDDSALYLCASSSDRGPYEQYFGPGTRLTVT.

V is TRBV11-2 and J is TRBJ2-7, with D possibly being TRBD1 (5 bases). The germline V and J ends were trimmed by 5 bases and 5 bases, with 16 bases remaining between them. The CDR3 extends over 14 amino acids. CDR1 is SGHAT, CDR2 FQNNGV, per germline. In DNA, the CDR3 is TGTGCCAGCAGCCTCAGGGAATTTACGAACGAGCAGTACTTC. Residues: CASSLREFTNEQYF. The entire variable domain, with the rest obtained from reference TRBV11-2 and TRBJ2-7, is as follows: EAGVAQSPRYKIIEKRQSVAFWCNPISGHATLYWYQQILGQGPKLLIQFQNNGVVDDSQLPKDRFSAERLKGVDSTLKIQPAKLEDSAVYLCASSLREFTNEQYFGPGTRLTVT.

The V call is TRBV30, the J call TRBJ1-1; the D is unclear. Germline V gives CDR1 GTSNPN, CDR2 SVGIG (reference sequence). There are 13 residues in the CDR3. V was cut by 2 bases and J by 4 bases, with 11 bases left in between. The DNA of the CDR3 is TGTGCCTGGAGTTTGCAGGAGGCCACTGAAGCTTTCTTT. It codes for CAWSLQEATEAFF.

This chain joins TRBV19 and TRBJ1-1; D not resolved. V lost 6 bases to trimming and J lost 4 bases, with 18 bases between them. This CDR3 has 15 residues. The germline V gene encodes CDR1 LNHDA and CDR2 SQIVND (reference sequence). The CDR3 coding sequence is TGTGCCAGTAGCTTATACCTCTCGGGGAGCACTGAAGCTTTCTTT. Residues: CASSLYLSGSTEAFF.

The chain carries TRBV7-2 and TRBJ1-2; the match to TRBD1 covers 7 bases. In germline, CDR1 is SGHTA, CDR2 FQGNSA. The J segment lost 8 bases and the V segment lost 5 bases, leaving 14 bases of the junction unmatched. The CDR3 contains 15 residues. CDR3 loop: CASSPRSEGAEGYTF. CDR3 bases: TGTGCCAGCAGCCCAAGGAGCGAGGGGGCGGAAGGCTACACCTTC.

V is TRBV27 and J is TRBJ1-2; 8 bases agree with TRBD1. There are 16 residues in the CDR3. The J segment lost 4 bases and the V segment lost 7 bases, leaving 14 bases of the junction unmatched. Germline V gives CDR1 MNHEY, CDR2 SMNVEV (reference sequence). This CDR3 is CASMEGTGGVFYGYTF. CDR3 DNA: TGTGCCAGCATGGAGGGAACAGGGGGTGTCTTCTATGGCTACACCTTC.

This clone was seen a handful of times. The chain couples TRBV10-3 to TRBJ1-5; 7 bases match TRBD1. The CDR3 length is 14 residues. Germline V lookup: CDR1 ENHRY, CDR2 SYGVKD. J was trimmed by 2 bases and V by 8 bases; bases with no gene match: 6. CDR3 nucleotide sequence: TGTGCCATCTCAGAGGGGGCGCGCAATCAGCCCCAGCATTTT. The encoded protein is CAISEGARNQPQHF.

The rearrangement uses TRBV6-2 or TRBV6-3 and TRBJ2-1, with a tentative D call TRBD1 (6 bases). V lost 2 bases to trimming and J lost 5 bases, with 16 bases between them. The CDR3 extends over 16 amino acids. The germline V gene encodes CDR1 MNHEY and CDR2 SVGEGT. CDR3 protein: CASSYRLDSLNNEQFF. DNA of the CDR3: TGTGCCAGCAGTTACAGACTGGACAGCTTAAACAATGAGCAGTTCTTC.